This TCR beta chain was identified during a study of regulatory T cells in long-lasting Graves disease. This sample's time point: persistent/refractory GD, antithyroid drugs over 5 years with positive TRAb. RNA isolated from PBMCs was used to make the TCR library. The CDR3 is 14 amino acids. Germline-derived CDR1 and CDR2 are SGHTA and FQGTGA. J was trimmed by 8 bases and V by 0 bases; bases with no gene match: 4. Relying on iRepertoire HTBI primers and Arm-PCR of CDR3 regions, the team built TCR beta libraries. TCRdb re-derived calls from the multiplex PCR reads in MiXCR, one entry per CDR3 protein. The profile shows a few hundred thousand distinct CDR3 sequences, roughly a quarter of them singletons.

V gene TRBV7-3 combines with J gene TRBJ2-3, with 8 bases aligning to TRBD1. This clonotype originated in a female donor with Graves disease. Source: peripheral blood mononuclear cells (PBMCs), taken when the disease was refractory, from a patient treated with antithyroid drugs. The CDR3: CASSLTQGASTQYF. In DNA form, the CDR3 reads TGTGCCAGCAGCTTAACCCAGGGGGCTAGTACGCAGTATTTT. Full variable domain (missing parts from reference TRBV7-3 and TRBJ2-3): GAGVSQTPSNKVTEKGKYVELRCDPISGHTALYWYRQSLGQGPEFLIYFQGTGAADDSGLPNDRFFAVRPEGSVSTLKIQRTERGDSAVYLCASSLTQGASTQYFGPGTRLTVL.